A single sample is the source of the 14 T cell receptor beta chains below, sequenced in a study of response to subunit inactivated influenza vaccine. TCRdb fed the RT-PCR reads into MiXCR, producing one record per CDR3 protein. The sample consists of fewer than 250,000 distinct CDR3 sequences, approximately 14% of them appearing once. The source material was CD8+ T cells sorted from PBMCs, sampled 5 days after vaccination. Receptor source: a man aged 50-59 years who received an inactivated influenza vaccine.

This clonotype appeared a few times. This sequence joins TRBV2 and TRBJ1-1, with D unclear. The V gene's germline CDR1 is SNHLY and CDR2 FYNNEI. The CDR3 consists of 12 residues. Here the CDR3 DNA reads TGTGCAGCCTCCCGGCGGAACACTGAAGCTTTCTTT. Amino acid sequence: CAASRRNTEAFF.

This clonotype was seen a few times. This chain uses TRBV2 with TRBJ1-5; D remains ambiguous. CDR1 and CDR2 (germline): SNHLY, FYNNEI. V shed 3 bases and J shed 3 bases, with 15 bases lying between them. The CDR3 extends over 16 amino acids. CDR3 protein: CASSDFGSGPNQPQHF. CDR3 DNA sequence: TGTGCCAGCAGTGATTTTGGCAGCGGTCCCAATCAGCCCCAGCATTTT.

This clonotype was seen a handful of times. The V gene is TRBV5-1, the J gene TRBJ2-7; TRBD2 is a possible D gene (5 bases). Germline-derived CDR1 and CDR2 are SGHRS and YFSETQ. The CDR3 loop spans 14 amino acids. V was clipped by 7 bases and J by 4 bases, with 18 bases between them. The CDR3 DNA follows: TGCGCCAGCCGGTACTGGACGGAGGTATACGAGCAGTACTTC. Its protein is CASRYWTEVYEQYF.

CDR3 in amino acids: CSAVQGSSYEQYF. The CDR3 coding sequence is TGCAGTGCGGTACAGGGGTCGTCCTACGAGCAGTACTTC. The chain couples TRBV20-1 to TRBJ2-7; TRBD1 matches 7 bases. After removal of 6 bases from V and 1 base from J, the junction contained 6 bases not matched to a gene. Germline lookup yields CDR1 DFQATT and CDR2 SNEGSKA (reference sequence). CDR3 length: 13 amino acids.

The chain carries TRBV7-9 and TRBJ2-7, with D uncertain. The CDR3 covers 14 residues. V was clipped by 5 bases and J by 1 base, with 12 bases between them. Germline V lookup: CDR1 SEHNR, CDR2 FQNEAQ (reference sequence). CDR3 sequence (DNA): TGTGCCAGCAGCGCCCCAGGTGCATCCTACGAGCAGTACTTC. As protein: CASSAPGASYEQYF.

This clonotype was detected a few times. CDR3 sequence: CASWTASAGGLNYEQYF. The CDR3 nucleotides read TGTGCCAGCTGGACGGCTTCAGCAGGGGGGTTGAACTACGAGCAGTACTTC. J is TRBJ2-7 and V is TRBV25-1; tentatively, D is TRBD1 (7 bases). Germline values: CDR1 MGHDK, CDR2 SYGVNS. This CDR3 has 17 amino acids. Trimming pared 8 bases from V and 3 bases from J, leaving 26 bases between.

The genes are TRBV5-6 and TRBJ2-1; D unclear. The CDR3 contains 16 residues. Trimming removed 4 bases at V and 3 bases at J, with 17 bases between. Germline CDR1 is SGHDT and CDR2 is YYEEEE. In nucleotides, the CDR3 is TGTGCCAGCAGCCCACTGACGATTGGATTCTACAATGAGCAGTTCTTC. Residues: CASSPLTIGFYNEQFF. Full variable domain (missing parts from reference TRBV5-6 and TRBJ2-1): DAGVTQSPTHLIKTRGQQVTLRCSPKSGHDTVSWYQQALGQGPQFIFQYYEEEERQRGNFPDRFSGHQFPNYSSELNVNALLLGDSALYLCASSPLTIGFYNEQFFGPGTRLTVL.

This clonotype was observed at least ten times. V usage is TRBV6-2 or TRBV6-3 and J usage is TRBJ2-7, with 13 bases that match TRBD2. CDR1 and CDR2 from the germline V gene are MNHEY and SVGEGT. The CDR3 has 14 amino acids. V lost 6 bases to trimming and J lost 3 bases; unmatched junction nucleotides: 2. Here the CDR3 DNA reads TGTGCCAGCAGGGGACTAGCGGGGAGCTACGAGCAGTACTTC. This gives the protein CASRGLAGSYEQYF.

V gene TRBV30 combines with J gene TRBJ2-3; 11 bases line up with TRBD2. The CDR3 contains 14 residues. CDR1 GTSNPN and CDR2 SVGIG come from the germline V gene (reference sequence). The J segment lost 1 base and the V segment lost 4 bases, leaving 1 base of the junction unmatched. The CDR3 DNA is TGTGCCTGGACGGGACTAGCGGGCACAGATACGCAGTATTTT. Its translation is CAWTGLAGTDTQYF.

In its sample, this clonotype was seen many times. The V and J genes are TRBV12-3 or TRBV12-4 and TRBJ2-3, with D possibly TRBD2 on 6 matching bases. Trimming removed 4 bases from V and 0 bases from J, with 14 bases in between. The CDR3 runs to 16 residues. In DNA form, the CDR3 reads TGTGCCAGCAGTTCTTTGGCGGGGACTAGCACAGATACGCAGTATTTT. Encoded protein: CASSSLAGTSTDTQYF.

This clonotype was detected a few times. V gene TRBV7-9 combines with J gene TRBJ2-3, with TRBD2 as a possible D gene (6 bases). The ends were cut back, 9 bases at V and 4 bases at J, with 23 bases in the middle. Germline values: CDR1 SEHNR, CDR2 FQNEAQ (reference sequence). The CDR3 covers 16 residues. DNA of the CDR3: TGTGCCAGTAGGGGAGGAGGGATTGTGTTCGCAGATACGCAGTATTTT. Protein product: CASRGGGIVFADTQYF.

This clonotype was picked up a small number of times. The chain employs TRBV6-1 and TRBJ2-2; D not certain. V dropped 2 bases and J dropped 1 base, with 2 bases sitting between them. The CDR3 covers 13 residues. In germline, CDR1 is MNHNS, CDR2 SASEGT. The chain's CDR3 is CASSELNTGELFF. CDR3 in DNA: TGTGCCAGCAGTGAACTGAACACCGGGGAGCTGTTTTTT.

This clonotype was counted a few times. The rearrangement joins TRBV27 to TRBJ1-4, with 10 positions matching TRBD1. The length of the CDR3 is 15 residues. The ends lost 6 bases at V and 8 bases at J; junction bases unmatched: 9. CDR1 and CDR2 from the germline V gene are MNHEY and SMNVEV (reference sequence). The CDR3 loop reads CASRDYGTGVEKLFF. The CDR3 DNA follows: TGTGCCAGCAGGGACTACGGGACAGGGGTGGAAAAACTGTTTTTT.

This clonotype came up a few times. This chain connects TRBV6-2 or TRBV6-3 to TRBJ2-7; either TRBD1 or TRBD2 may supply D (5 bases each). The CDR3 runs to 16 residues. Germline values: CDR1 MNHEY, CDR2 SVGEGT. V lost 2 bases to trimming and J lost 3 bases, with 17 bases between them. CDR3 sequence reads: CASSYRTTSGGYEQYF. CDR3 bases: TGTGCCAGCAGTTACAGGACAACAAGTGGGGGCTACGAGCAGTACTTC.